This entry is about one TCR beta chain. The target antigen is unknown. Hyperthyroidism, newly diagnosed and lasting under 2 months, affected patients aged 18 to 65. The PBMCs had their origin in roughly 9.4 ml of fresh peripheral blood. These data belong to a study of T cells in Graves' hyperthyroidism and ophthalmopathy. The wider study: Peripheral blood was obtained at initial diagnosis, preceding any treatment. Study observations and caveats: Stable hyperthyroidism was separated from ophthalmopathy by a model based on 13 V-J features.

The CDR3 covers 14 residues. Trimming removed 8 bases from V and 6 bases from J; junction bases left unmatched: 9. In germline, CDR1 is MNHNS, CDR2 SASEGT. RNA transcripts yielded amplified TCR beta CDR3 regions. First-round RT-PCR of the TCR CDR3 relied on the HTBI primer set. TCRdb passed the multiplex PCR reads through MiXCR, listing each CDR3 protein once. The sample has 250,000 or so distinct CDR3 sequences; roughly 15% are singletons. The chain uses TRBV6-1 and TRBJ1-4; 7 nucleotides align to TRBD1. The sequence was obtained from a woman aged 50 to 60 with Graves' hyperthyroidism that later progressed to Graves' ophthalmopathy. Sequenced input: blood. The chain's CDR3 is CASSPRDSYEKLFF. The CDR3 DNA reads as TGTGCCAGCTCCCCGCGGGACAGTTATGAAAAACTGTTTTTT.